This passage covers 4 T cell receptor beta chains from one sample sequenced in a study of tumor and adjacent non-tumor tissue in lung cancer. TCRbeta libraries were built with three rounds of nested PCR, modified from ARM-PCR. TCRdb re-derived calls from the multiplex PCR reads in MiXCR, one entry per CDR3 protein. The sample includes some 200,000 distinct CDR3 sequences, over 55% of them seen just once. This sample's RNA came from whole unsorted tissue. Sequenced sample: lung tumor tissue. The receptors here all came from a man between 60 and 70 years old with non-small cell lung cancer.

This rearrangement joins TRBV20-1 to TRBJ2-1, with TRBD2 identical over 8 bases. V lost 2 bases and J lost 5; bases outside the gene matches: 8. Germline V gives CDR1 DFQATT, CDR2 SNEGSKA (reference sequence). The CDR3 is 15 residues long. CDR3 protein: CSARSGGLVHNEQFF. CDR3 coding DNA: TGCAGTGCTAGATCCGGGGGACTAGTTCACAATGAGCAGTTCTTC.

To note about this clonotype: Lacking the conserved final phenylalanine or tryptophan, this CDR3 likely reflects a read error. The DNA is omitted, as the CDR3 cannot be located on it reliably, and the CDR3 follows TCRdb's listing. This chain's CDR3 is CAGKTGGTDTQCL. The chain couples TRBV5-4 to TRBJ2-3; the D call of TRBD1 is as the table states it, not checked on the DNA. Per the germline V gene, CDR1 is SGHNT and CDR2 is YYREEE (reference sequence). With termini counted, the CDR3 has 13 amino acids.

Worth noting for this clonotype: The junction shows a germline mismatch at one end, possibly a read error. J is TRBJ1-2 and V is TRBV4-2; no clear D. This CDR3 contains 15 residues. Germline CDR1 LGHNA, CDR2 YNFKEQ. CDR3 protein: CDSSQDEWAAYGYTF. The CDR3 coding sequence is TGTGACAGCAGCCAAGATGAATGGGCAGCATATGGCTACACCTTC.

This clonotype was counted a single time. One junction end does not reproduce the germline sequence, and a read error may be involved. This chain links TRBV6-1 with TRBJ2-1; 9 bases are a match to TRBD2. CDR1 and CDR2 (germline): MNHNS, SASEGT. CDR3 size: 15 residues. The CDR3 DNA is TGTGCCAGCAGACCTGGGACTAGCCCTATGAATGAGCTGTTCTTC. Its translation is CASRPGTSPMNELFF.